Shown below are 24 T cell receptor beta chains from a single sample sequenced in a study of blood T cell repertoires in COVID-19. Libraries were prepared by immunoSEQ multiplex PCR; TCRdb keeps only in-frame clonotypes and omits some of them. The table shows approximately 200,000 clones, with around 85% occurring only once. Sequenced: PBMCs or T cells enriched from blood (not recorded which). These receptors were taken from a middle-aged man who had recovered from COVID-19.

The chain links TRBV12-3 or TRBV12-4 to TRBJ2-1; 14 bases line up with TRBD2. The CDR3 extends over 12 amino acids. The J segment lost 15 bases and the V segment lost 3 bases, leaving 1 base of the junction unmatched. The CDR3 coding sequence is TGTGCCAGCAGTTTGACTAGCGGGAGGGCGTTCTTC. It specifies CASSLTSGRAFF.

The V call is TRBV7-6, the J call TRBJ2-7; 7 bases match TRBD1. The V segment lost 5 bases and the J segment 2 bases; nucleotides outside the gene matches: 9. The CDR3 extends over 15 amino acids. Germline V gives CDR1 SGHVS, CDR2 FNYEAQ. DNA for the CDR3: TGTGCCAGCAGCCCCCGGGACAGTGGGACCTACGAGCAGTACTTC. Its translation: CASSPRDSGTYEQYF. The variable domain in full, completed from reference TRBV7-6 and TRBJ2-7, reads GAGVSQSPRYKVTKRGQDVALRCDPISGHVSLYWYRQALGQGPEFLTYFNYEAQQDKSGLPNDRFSAERPEGSISTLTIQRTEQRDSAMYRCASSPRDSGTYEQYFGPGTRLTVT.

The chain uses TRBV30 and TRBJ2-1; D possibly corresponds to TRBD2 (6 bases). The germline gives CDR1 GTSNPN, CDR2 SVGIG (reference sequence). The CDR3 is 15 residues long. The V and J ends lost 4 bases and 6 bases respectively, with 19 bases between them. CDR3 nucleotides: TGTGCCTGGACCCAGGGACTCTCTATCGCCAATGAGCAGTTCTTC. Translated: CAWTQGLSIANEQFF. Using reference TRBV30 and TRBJ2-1 for the parts outside the CDR3, the full variable domain is SQTIHQWPATLVQPVGSPLSLECTVEGTSNPNLYWYRQAAGRGLQLLFYSVGIGQISSEVPQNLSASRPQDRQFILSSKKLLLSDSGFYLCAWTQGLSIANEQFFGPGTRLTVL.

Note on this clone: This sample includes further DNA sequences coding for the same CDR3. J is TRBJ2-5 and V is TRBV29-1, with 12 bases aligning to TRBD2. The CDR3 extends over 14 amino acids. The V gene's germline CDR1 is SQVTM and CDR2 ANQGSEA. V shed 6 bases, J shed 4 bases, and the junction held 6 bases outside the gene matches. CDR3: CSVAPGLAGETQYF. The CDR3 nucleotides read TGCAGCGTGGCACCGGGACTAGCGGGAGAGACCCAGTACTTC. Filled out from reference TRBV29-1 and TRBJ2-5, the complete variable domain reads SAVISQKPSRDICQRGTSLTIQCQVDSQVTMMFWYRQQPGQSLTLIATANQGSEATYESGFVIDKFPISRPNLTFSTLTVSNMSPEDSSIYLCSVAPGLAGETQYFGPGTRLLVL.

This clone is medium-sized. The V call is TRBV6-4, the J call TRBJ2-2; D remains unclear. The CDR3 has 13 amino acids. Per germline, CDR1 MRHNA and CDR2 SNTAGT. The V end was cut by 0 bases, the J end by 7 bases, with 6 bases between. For the CDR3, the DNA is TGTGCCAGCAGTGACTCGGCTAGCGGGGAGCTGTTTTTT. This codes for CASSDSASGELFF.

The sample holds one count of this clone. This chain connects TRBV7-3 to TRBJ2-5; TRBD2 matches at 7 bases. V was pared by 6 bases and J by 1 base, with 5 bases of the junction left unmatched. This CDR3 region has 14 residues. CDR1 SGHTA and CDR2 FQGTGA come from the germline V gene. CDR3 in amino acids: CASRKSGGQETQYF. The CDR3 DNA reads as TGTGCCAGCAGGAAATCGGGGGGCCAAGAGACCCAGTACTTC.

The rearrangement links TRBV12-3 or TRBV12-4 to TRBJ2-5, with TRBD1 as a possible D gene (6 bases). The CDR3 is made up of 13 amino acids. V dropped 5 bases and J dropped 4 bases, with 11 bases sitting between them. Here the CDR3 reads CASSQGSRETQYF. CDR3 coding DNA: TGTGCCAGCAGTCAGGGGTCTCGAGAGACCCAGTACTTC.

The genes are TRBV30 and TRBJ1-1; 7 bases match TRBD1. The CDR3 extends over 13 amino acids. The ends lost 6 bases at V and 9 bases at J; junction bases unmatched: 13. Germline assignment: CDR1 GTSNPN and CDR2 SVGIG (reference sequence). The CDR3 loop is CACSDAGTVKAFF. As DNA, the CDR3 is TGTGCCTGTTCGGATGCTGGGACAGTTAAAGCTTTCTTT. The entire variable domain, with the rest obtained from reference TRBV30 and TRBJ1-1, is as follows: SQTIHQWPATLVQPVGSPLSLECTVEGTSNPNLYWYRQAAGRGLQLLFYSVGIGQISSEVPQNLSASRPQDRQFILSSKKLLLSDSGFYLCACSDAGTVKAFFGQGTRLTVV.

The chain has TRBV5-4 and TRBJ1-1; tentatively, D is TRBD1 (6 bases). The V end lost 4 bases, the J end lost 1 base, and 14 bases lay between the germline ends. This CDR3 region has 15 residues. Per germline, CDR1 SGHNT and CDR2 YYREEE (reference sequence). The CDR3 sequence is CASSQQGRPNTEAFF. DNA for the CDR3: TGTGCCAGCAGCCAACAGGGCAGACCGAACACTGAAGCTTTCTTT. The complete variable domain, with remaining parts taken from reference TRBV5-4 and TRBJ1-1, reads ETGVTQSPTHLIKTRGQQVTLRCSSQSGHNTVSWYQQALGQGPQFIFQYYREEENGRGNFPPRFSGLQFPNYSSELNVNALELDDSALYLCASSQQGRPNTEAFFGQGTRLTVV.

This clone was seen once. J is TRBJ2-7 and V is TRBV12-3 or TRBV12-4, with D perhaps matching TRBD1 (5 bases). V lost 4 bases and J 6 bases, leaving 10 bases between the germline ends. The CDR3 spans 12 residues. The CDR3 DNA reads as TGTGCCAGCAGTTATACAGGAGTCGAGCAGTACTTC. Translating it yields CASSYTGVEQYF.

The chain links TRBV19 to TRBJ1-3; D gene uncertain. Trimming removed 5 bases at V and 4 bases at J, with 18 bases between. The germline V gene has CDR1 LNHDA and CDR2 SQIVND (reference sequence). The CDR3 contains 16 residues. CDR3 in amino acids: CASSFWEQAAGNTIYF. The CDR3 DNA reads as TGTGCCAGTAGTTTTTGGGAGCAGGCCGCGGGAAACACCATATATTTT.

In this sample, this clone turned up once. The rearrangement links TRBV14 to TRBJ2-2; D gene unclear. The CDR3 runs 20 residues. V was cut by 1 base and J by 0 bases, with 21 bases left in between. The germline gives CDR1 SGHDN, CDR2 FVKESK. The CDR3 coding sequence is TGTGCCAGCAGCCAAGGATACCGAGACAAAGAATACCCGAACACCGGGGAGCTGTTTTTT. The encoded protein is CASSQGYRDKEYPNTGELFF.

The chain links TRBV4-1 to TRBJ2-7; a weak D match, TRBD1 (5 bases). V dropped 4 bases and J dropped 5 bases, with 15 bases sitting between them. The germline V gene encodes CDR1 MGHRA and CDR2 YSYEKL. This CDR3 is built from 14 residues. As DNA, the CDR3 is TGCGCCAGCAGCCCCGTAAGGGGTCTCAACGAGCAGTACTTC. The encoded protein is CASSPVRGLNEQYF.

The V call is TRBV5-4, the J call TRBJ2-1; perhaps TRBD1 as D (6 bases). The germline V and J ends were trimmed by 2 bases and 10 bases, with 19 bases remaining between them. The CDR3 sequence is 15 residues long. Germline V gene sequence: CDR1 SGHNT, CDR2 YYREEE (reference sequence). CDR3 sequence: CASSLRGSLESEQFF. The CDR3 region has the DNA TGTGCCAGCAGCTTAAGGGGGAGTCTGGAAAGCGAGCAGTTCTTC.

V gene TRBV29-1 combines with J gene TRBJ2-7, with 9 bases fitting TRBD1. This CDR3 region has 13 residues. Germline-derived CDR1 and CDR2 are SQVTM and ANQGSEA. The trim removed 7 bases at V and 5 bases at J, leaving 9 bases unmatched. CDR3 bases: TGCAGCGCACGCAGGGACAGGGATCACGAGCAGTACTTC. It is translated as CSARRDRDHEQYF.

The J gene is TRBJ2-2, the V gene TRBV18, with 8 bases fitting TRBD1. V gave up 4 bases and J gave up 2 bases; unmatched junction bases: 9. CDR1 KGHSH and CDR2 LQKENI come from the germline V gene. The CDR3 totals 17 residues. The CDR3 nucleotides are TGTGCCAGCTCACGCCTCTCCGGACAGGGCAACACCGGGGAGCTGTTTTTT. Encoded protein: CASSRLSGQGNTGELFF.

The gene calls are TRBV6-5 and TRBJ2-7, with 7 bases aligning to TRBD1. Trimming cost V 6 bases and J 5 bases; bases outside gene matches: 10. CDR1 is MNHEY and CDR2 is SVGAGI in the germline V gene. The CDR3 runs 14 residues. For the CDR3, the DNA is TGTGCCAGCAGATCGGGGACAGTTGGTGACGAGCAGTACTTC. Residues: CASRSGTVGDEQYF.

This chain links TRBV30 with TRBJ1-6, with a weak D call TRBD1 (5 bases). Trimming stripped 1 base from V and 10 bases from J, with 11 bases between. From germline, CDR1 is GTSNPN and CDR2 SVGIG (reference sequence). This CDR3 region has 13 residues. DNA of the CDR3: TGTGCCTGGAGTGGGCTCAGGGTATCACCCCTCCACTTT. It specifies CAWSGLRVSPLHF. Looking up the rest from reference TRBV30 and TRBJ1-6 gives the full variable domain: SQTIHQWPATLVQPVGSPLSLECTVEGTSNPNLYWYRQAAGRGLQLLFYSVGIGQISSEVPQNLSASRPQDRQFILSSKKLLLSDSGFYLCAWSGLRVSPLHFGNGTRLTVT.

V gene TRBV2 combines with J gene TRBJ1-1, with D possibly matching TRBD1 (6 bases). Looked up from germline, CDR1 is SNHLY and CDR2 is FYNNEI. Trimming took 5 bases from V and 1 from J, leaving 17 bases between them. The CDR3 sequence is 16 residues long. The CDR3 here is CASSKQVGTPNTEAFF. The CDR3 nucleotides read TGTGCCAGCAGTAAACAGGTCGGGACACCGAACACTGAAGCTTTCTTT. Full variable domain (remainder filled in from reference TRBV2 and TRBJ1-1): EPEVTQTPSHQVTQMGQEVILRCVPISNHLYFYWYRQILGQKVEFLVSFYNNEISEKSEIFDDQFSVERPDGSNFTLKIRSTKLEDSAMYFCASSKQVGTPNTEAFFGQGTRLTVV.

The chain links TRBV5-5 to TRBJ1-6, with 7 bases aligning to TRBD1. Germline-derived CDR1 and CDR2 are SGHKS and YYEKEE (reference sequence). J lost 8 bases, V lost 1 base, and 0 bases had no gene match. The CDR3 is made up of 13 amino acids. CDR3 sequence (DNA): TGTGCCAGCAGCTTGACAGGGGATTCACCCCTCCACTTT. Residues: CASSLTGDSPLHF. The full variable domain, its missing parts supplied by reference TRBV5-5 and TRBJ1-6, is DAGVTQSPTHLIKTRGQQVTLRCSPISGHKSVSWYQQVLGQGPQFIFQYYEKEERGRGNFPDRFSARQFPNYSSELNVNALLLGDSALYLCASSLTGDSPLHFGNGTRLTVT.

The chain has TRBV2 and TRBJ2-2; 8 positions agree with TRBD1. This CDR3 has 15 residues. In germline, CDR1 is SNHLY, CDR2 FYNNEI. J was trimmed by 1 base and V by 2 bases; bases with no gene match: 0. CDR3 sequence reads: CASSETGGNTGELFF. The CDR3 DNA sequence: TGTGCCAGCAGTGAAACAGGGGGGAACACCGGGGAGCTGTTTTTT.

This clone was observed once. V is TRBV27 and J is TRBJ2-7, with 7 bases fitting TRBD1. The J segment lost 1 base and the V segment lost 5 bases, leaving 11 bases of the junction unmatched. CDR1 MNHEY and CDR2 SMNVEV come from the germline V gene (reference sequence). The length of the CDR3 is 16 residues. CDR3 in DNA: TGTGCCAGCAGTCAAAATCCGGGACAGCTTTCCTACGAGCAGTACTTC. Its translation is CASSQNPGQLSYEQYF.

The J gene is TRBJ2-2, the V gene TRBV5-1; the match to TRBD1 covers 9 bases. Germline CDR1 and CDR2: SGHRS and YFSETQ. CDR3 length: 14 residues. V was pared by 4 bases and J by 5 bases, with 3 bases of the junction left unmatched. The CDR3 bases are TGCGCCAGCAGCGGGGGACAGGGTACCGGGGAGCTGTTTTTT. Protein: CASSGGQGTGELFF.

In this sample, this clone turned up once. V and J are TRBV28 and TRBJ2-7; 8 bases match TRBD1. The germline V gene has CDR1 MDHEN and CDR2 SYDVKM. V was pared by 8 bases and J by 6 bases, with 9 bases of the junction left unmatched. The CDR3 length is 13 residues. The CDR3 DNA reads as TGTGCCAGCGAAGGACAGGGAGGACGCGAGCAGTACTTC. Translated: CASEGQGGREQYF.